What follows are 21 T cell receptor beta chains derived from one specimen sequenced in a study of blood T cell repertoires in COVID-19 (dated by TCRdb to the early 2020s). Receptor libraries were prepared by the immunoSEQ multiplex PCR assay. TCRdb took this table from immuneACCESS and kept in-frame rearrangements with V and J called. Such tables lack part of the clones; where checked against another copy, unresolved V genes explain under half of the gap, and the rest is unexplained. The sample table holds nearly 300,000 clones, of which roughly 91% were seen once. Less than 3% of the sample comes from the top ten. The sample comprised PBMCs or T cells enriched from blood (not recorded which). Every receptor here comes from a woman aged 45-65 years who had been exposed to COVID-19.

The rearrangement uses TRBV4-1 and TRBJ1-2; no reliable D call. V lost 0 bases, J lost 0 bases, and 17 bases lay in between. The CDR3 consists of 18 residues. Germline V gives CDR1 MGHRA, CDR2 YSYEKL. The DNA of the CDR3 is TGCGCCAGCAGCCAAGATCAAATAAGTCGACTATCTAACTATGGCTACACCTTC. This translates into CASSQDQISRLSNYGYTF.

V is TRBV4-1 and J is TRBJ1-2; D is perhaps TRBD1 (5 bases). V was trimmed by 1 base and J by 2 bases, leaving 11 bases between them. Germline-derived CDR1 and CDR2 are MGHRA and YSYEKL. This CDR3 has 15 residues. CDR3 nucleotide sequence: TGCGCCAGCAGCCAAGTTACAGGTCCCAACTATGGCTACACCTTC. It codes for CASSQVTGPNYGYTF.

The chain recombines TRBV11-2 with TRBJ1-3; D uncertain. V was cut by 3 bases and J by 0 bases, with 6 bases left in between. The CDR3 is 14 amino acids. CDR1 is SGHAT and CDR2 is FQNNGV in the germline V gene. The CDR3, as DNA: TGTGCCAGCAGCTTCGCGGCCTCTGGAAACACCATATATTTT. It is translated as CASSFAASGNTIYF.

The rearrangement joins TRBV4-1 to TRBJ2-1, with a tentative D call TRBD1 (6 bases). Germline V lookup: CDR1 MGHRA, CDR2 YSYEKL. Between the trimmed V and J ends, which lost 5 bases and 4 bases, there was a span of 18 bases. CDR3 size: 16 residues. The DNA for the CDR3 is TGCGCCAGCAGCACCCGGACAGTTGCTTCTTACAATGAGCAGTTCTTC. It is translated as CASSTRTVASYNEQFF.

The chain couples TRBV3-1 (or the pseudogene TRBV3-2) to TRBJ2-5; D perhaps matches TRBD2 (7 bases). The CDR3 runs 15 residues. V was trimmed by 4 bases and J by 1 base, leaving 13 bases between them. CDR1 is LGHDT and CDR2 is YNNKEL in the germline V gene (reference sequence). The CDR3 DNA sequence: TGTGCCAGCAGCCGCCGCGGGGGCACCCAAGAGACCCAGTACTTC. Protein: CASSRRGGTQETQYF.

Written as DNA, the CDR3 is TGTGCCAGCAGTCTCGGGACAGGGCCCAACTATGGCTACACCTTC. Protein sequence: CASSLGTGPNYGYTF. This chain joins TRBV28 and TRBJ1-2; 9 bases are a match to TRBD1. The germline CDR1 and CDR2 sequences are MDHEN and SYDVKM. CDR3 length: 15 residues. V was pared by 5 bases and J by 2 bases, with 6 bases of the junction left unmatched.

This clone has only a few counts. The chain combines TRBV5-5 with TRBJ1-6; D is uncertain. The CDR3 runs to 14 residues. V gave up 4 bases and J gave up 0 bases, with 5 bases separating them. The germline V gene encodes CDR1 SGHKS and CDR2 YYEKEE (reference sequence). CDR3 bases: TGTGCCAGCAGCGATAGCTCCTATAATTCACCCCTCCACTTT. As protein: CASSDSSYNSPLHF.

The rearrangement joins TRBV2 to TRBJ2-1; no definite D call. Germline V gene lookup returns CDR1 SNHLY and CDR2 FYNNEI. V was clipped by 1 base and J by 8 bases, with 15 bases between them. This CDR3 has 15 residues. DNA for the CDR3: TGTGCCAGCAGTGAAGTGGGCCCACTCTTCGATGAGCAGTTCTTC. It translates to CASSEVGPLFDEQFF.

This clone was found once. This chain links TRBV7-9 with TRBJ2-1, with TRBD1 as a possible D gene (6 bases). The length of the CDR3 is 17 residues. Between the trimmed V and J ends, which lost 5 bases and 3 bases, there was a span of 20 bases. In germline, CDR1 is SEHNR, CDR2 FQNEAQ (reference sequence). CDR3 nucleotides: TGTGCCAGCAGCCCAAAACTTGGGGGCGCACACTACAATGAGCAGTTCTTC. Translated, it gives CASSPKLGGAHYNEQFF.

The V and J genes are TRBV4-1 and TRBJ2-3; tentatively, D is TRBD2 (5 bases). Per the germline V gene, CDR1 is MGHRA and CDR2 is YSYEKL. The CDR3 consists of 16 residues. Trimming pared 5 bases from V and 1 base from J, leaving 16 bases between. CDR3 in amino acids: CASSSRGMEGTDTQYF. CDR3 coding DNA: TGCGCCAGCAGCTCTAGAGGGATGGAGGGCACAGATACGCAGTATTTT.

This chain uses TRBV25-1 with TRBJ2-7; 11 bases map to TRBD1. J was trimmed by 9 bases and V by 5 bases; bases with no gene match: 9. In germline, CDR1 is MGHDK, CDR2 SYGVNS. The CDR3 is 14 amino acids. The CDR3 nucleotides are TGTGCCAGCAGTAAGGGACAGGGGGTGAACGGGCAGTACTTC. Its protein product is CASSKGQGVNGQYF.

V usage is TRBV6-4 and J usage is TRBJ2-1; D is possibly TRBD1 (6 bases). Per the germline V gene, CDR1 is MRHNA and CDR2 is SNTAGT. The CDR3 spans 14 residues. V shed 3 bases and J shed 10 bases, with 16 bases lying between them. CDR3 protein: CASSELAGAVEQFF. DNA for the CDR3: TGTGCCAGCAGTGAACTGGCAGGGGCCGTGGAGCAGTTCTTC.

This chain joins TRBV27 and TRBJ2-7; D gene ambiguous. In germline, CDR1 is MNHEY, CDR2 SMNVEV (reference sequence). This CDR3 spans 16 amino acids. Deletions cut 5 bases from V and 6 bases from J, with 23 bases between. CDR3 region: CASSPSMTPVGAEQYF. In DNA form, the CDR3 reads TGTGCCAGCAGTCCATCAATGACACCGGTTGGCGCCGAGCAGTACTTC.

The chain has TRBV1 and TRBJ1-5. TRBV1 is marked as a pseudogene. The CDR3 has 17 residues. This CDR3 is CTSSPVGGGDSGQPQHF. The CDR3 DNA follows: TGCACCAGCAGCCCCGTTGGGGGGGGCGACTCTGGACAGCCCCAGCATTTT.

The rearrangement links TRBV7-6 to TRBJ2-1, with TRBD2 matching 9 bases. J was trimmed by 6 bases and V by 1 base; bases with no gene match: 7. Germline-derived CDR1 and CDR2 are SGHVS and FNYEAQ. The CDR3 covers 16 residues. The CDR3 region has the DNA TGTGCCAGCAGCTTAGGCGGGGGGGGACAAAGCAATGAGCAGTTCTTC. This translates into CASSLGGGGQSNEQFF.

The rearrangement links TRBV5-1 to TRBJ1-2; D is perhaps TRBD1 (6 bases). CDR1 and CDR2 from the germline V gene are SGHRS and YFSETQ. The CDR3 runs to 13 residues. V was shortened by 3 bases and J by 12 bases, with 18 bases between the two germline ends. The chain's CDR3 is CASSSLGQTGNTF. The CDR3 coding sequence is TGCGCCAGCAGCTCCCTTGGACAGACCGGTAACACCTTC.

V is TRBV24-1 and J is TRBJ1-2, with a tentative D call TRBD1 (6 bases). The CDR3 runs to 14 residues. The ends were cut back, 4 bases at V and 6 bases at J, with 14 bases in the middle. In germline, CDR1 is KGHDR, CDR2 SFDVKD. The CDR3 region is CATSEPGQAHGYTF. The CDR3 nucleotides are TGTGCCACCAGTGAGCCGGGACAAGCTCATGGCTACACCTTC.

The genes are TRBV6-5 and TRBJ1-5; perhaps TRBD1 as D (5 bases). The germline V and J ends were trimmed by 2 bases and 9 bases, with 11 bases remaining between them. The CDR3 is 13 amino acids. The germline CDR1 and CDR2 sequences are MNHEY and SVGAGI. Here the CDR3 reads CASSYRGEAPQHF. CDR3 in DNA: TGTGCCAGCAGTTACCGGGGGGAAGCGCCCCAGCATTTT.

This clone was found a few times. CDR3 DNA: TGTGCCAGCAGCCAAACGTCCGTCGGCGAGCAGTACTTC. Protein product: CASSQTSVGEQYF. The chain is built from TRBV14 and TRBJ2-7; no clear D gene. Per germline, CDR1 SGHDN and CDR2 FVKESK. V lost 2 bases, J lost 6 bases, and 11 bases lay in between. CDR3 length equals 13 residues.

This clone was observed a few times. CDR3 DNA: TGTGCCAGCTCAGGCCAGGGGGCTGTCTACGAGCAGTACTTC. It encodes CASSGQGAVYEQYF. The chain couples TRBV18 to TRBJ2-7; 8 nucleotides line up with TRBD1. Per germline, CDR1 KGHSH and CDR2 LQKENI. There are 14 residues in the CDR3. J lost 3 bases, V lost 5 bases, and 6 bases had no gene match. Complete variable domain (other parts from reference TRBV18 and TRBJ2-7): NAGVMQNPRHLVRRRGQEARLRCSPMKGHSHVYWYRQLPEEGLKFMVYLQKENIIDESGMPKERFSAEFPKEGPSILRIQQVVRGDSAAYFCASSGQGAVYEQYFGPGTRLTVT.

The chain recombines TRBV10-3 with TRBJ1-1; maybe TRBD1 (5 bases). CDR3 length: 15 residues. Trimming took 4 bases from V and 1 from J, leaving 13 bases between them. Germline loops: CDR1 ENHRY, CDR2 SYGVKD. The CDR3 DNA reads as TGTGCCATCAGTGCGATTGCTACAGGGAACACTGAAGCTTTCTTT. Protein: CAISAIATGNTEAFF.